Presented here are 13 T cell receptor beta chains from one specimen sequenced in a study of T-cell reconstitution after alpha-beta-depleted transplantation in children (dated by TCRdb to 2016 to 2018). The treatment or condition label on this specimen signifies: allogeneic hematopoietic cell transplantation with graft depleted of TCRalphabeta T cells and CD19 B cells. Libraries came from PCR. The sample was run on an Illumina HiSeq 2500. Molecular barcoding was employed in the preparation of TCR libraries, with unique molecular identifiers being used to normalize TCRbeta repertoire quantification. Starting from the raw public reads, TCRdb applied fastp trimming at Q25, assembled clones with MiXCR and retained in-frame beta chains. Identical CDR3 proteins give one entry, which carries the most common genes and DNA. This sample lists a few hundred thousand distinct CDR3 sequences; roughly a quarter were detected once. The ten largest clones represent 30% to 45% of the sample.

Sample: PBMCs, taken before TCRalphabeta/CD19-depleted stem cell transplant. The receptors come from a boy less than two years old with Wiskott-Aldrich syndrome, due to receive a stem cell transplant.

In its sample, this clonotype was seen a few times. The chain employs TRBV7-6 and TRBJ2-2; the match to TRBD1 covers 10 bases. The germline V gene has CDR1 SGHVS and CDR2 FNYEAQ. CDR3 size: 15 residues. The J segment lost 6 bases and the V segment lost 5 bases, leaving 6 bases of the junction unmatched. CDR3 sequence: CASSRQGAGAGELFF. The CDR3 DNA reads TGTGCCAGCAGCAGACAGGGGGCGGGAGCCGGGGAGCTGTTTTTT.

At least ten counts were recorded for this clonotype. The J gene is TRBJ1-5, the V gene TRBV20-1; D gene uncertain. The CDR3 totals 12 residues. The ends were cut back, 3 bases at V and 0 bases at J, with 3 bases in the middle. Germline lookup yields CDR1 DFQATT and CDR2 SNEGSKA (reference sequence). As DNA, the CDR3 is TGCAGTGCTAGGGGTAGCAATCAGCCCCAGCATTTT. Translation gives CSARGSNQPQHF.

This clonotype was observed a few times. This chain links TRBV20-1 with TRBJ2-2; D perhaps matches TRBD2 (6 bases). With 2 bases removed from V and 1 base from J, the gap between germline ends came to 17 bases. Per germline, CDR1 DFQATT and CDR2 SNEGSKA (reference sequence). The CDR3 length is 17 residues. The CDR3 region has the DNA TGCAGTGCTAGATTTTCCCGTGGCGGGGTGAACACCGGGGAGCTGTTTTTT. It yields the protein CSARFSRGGVNTGELFF.

The genes are TRBV3-1 and TRBJ2-1, with a possible D match to TRBD1 (5 bases). CDR1 LGHDT and CDR2 YNNKEL come from the germline V gene (reference sequence). CDR3 length: 15 residues. Trimming shortened V by 0 bases and J by 5 bases, and 11 bases separated the two germline ends. For the CDR3, the DNA is TGTGCCAGCAGCCAAGACAGGGTAGTCAACAATGAGCAGTTCTTC. It codes for CASSQDRVVNNEQFF.

The J gene is TRBJ2-2, the V gene TRBV25-1, with 7 bases that match TRBD1. The CDR3 runs to 12 residues. Germline V gene sequence: CDR1 MGHDK, CDR2 SYGVNS. V gave up 10 bases and J gave up 6 bases; unmatched junction bases: 5. This CDR3 reads CAIQGVAGELFF. Here the CDR3 DNA reads TGTGCCATCCAGGGGGTAGCCGGGGAGCTGTTTTTT.

This rearrangement joins TRBV29-1 to TRBJ2-3; perhaps TRBD2 as D (5 bases). This CDR3 contains 13 residues. V was clipped by 4 bases and J by 4 bases, with 12 bases between them. The V gene's germline CDR1 is SQVTM and CDR2 ANQGSEA. In nucleotides, the CDR3 is TGCAGCGTTGGAGGGTCTAGGGCAGATACGCAGTATTTT. Its protein is CSVGGSRADTQYF.

The CDR3 sequence is CASSAPRAGGTYEQYF. The DNA of the CDR3 is TGCGCCAGCAGCGCCCCGAGAGCGGGGGGCACCTACGAGCAGTACTTC. This sequence joins TRBV5-1 and TRBJ2-7, with 9 bases aligning to TRBD2. J gave up 2 bases and V 4 bases, and 10 bases lay outside the gene matches. Germline V gene sequence: CDR1 SGHRS, CDR2 YFSETQ. The CDR3 is 16 amino acids.

The J gene is TRBJ2-7, the V gene TRBV29-1; no clear D gene. CDR1 and CDR2 from the germline V gene are SQVTM and ANQGSEA. V gave up 0 bases and J gave up 2 bases, with 14 bases separating them. The CDR3 sequence is 15 residues long. CDR3 nucleotide sequence: TGCAGCGTTGAAGACCCCCAAGGCGGACCCTACGAGCAGTACTTC. Its protein is CSVEDPQGGPYEQYF.

The CDR3 spells CASSPIPWGGSEQFF. As DNA, the CDR3 is TGTGCCAGCTCACCTATCCCATGGGGAGGGAGTGAGCAGTTCTTC. The V call is TRBV18, the J call TRBJ2-1, with 7 bases identical to TRBD2. Germline V gene lookup returns CDR1 KGHSH and CDR2 LQKENI. The CDR3 spans 15 residues. Trimming at V came to 3 bases and at J to 9 bases, leaving 11 bases not matched to a gene.

The chain combines TRBV5-1 with TRBJ2-7; maybe TRBD1 (5 bases). V shed 0 bases and J shed 3 bases, with 10 bases lying between them. The CDR3 extends over 14 amino acids. Germline V CDR1 and CDR2: SGHRS, YFSETQ. The CDR3 nucleotides are TGCGCCAGCAGCTTGGATTTGGGGCGCTACGAGCAGTACTTC. Its protein is CASSLDLGRYEQYF.

The rearrangement links TRBV10-3 to TRBJ2-1, with a weak D call TRBD2 (5 bases). The CDR3 has 16 amino acids. V gave up 4 bases and J gave up 3 bases, with 16 bases separating them. CDR1 is ENHRY, CDR2 SYGVKD, per germline. CDR3 bases: TGTGCCATCAGTGTACACCCCCCCAGCGGCTACAATGAGCAGTTCTTC. Translated, it gives CAISVHPPSGYNEQFF.

This clonotype appeared once. The V and J genes are TRBV5-1 and TRBJ2-1, with 10 bases lining up with TRBD2. Germline loops: CDR1 SGHRS, CDR2 YFSETQ. Trimming cost V 3 bases and J 8 bases; bases outside gene matches: 14. The CDR3 is made up of 17 amino acids. In DNA, the CDR3 is TGCGCCAGCAGCTCTTGGGTGCTAGCGGGAGTGTATCATGAGCAGTTCTTC. This translates into CASSSWVLAGVYHEQFF.

This clonotype was seen a handful of times. V usage is TRBV12-3 or TRBV12-4 and J usage is TRBJ1-3; D not resolved. Trimming pared 3 bases from V and 0 bases from J, leaving 6 bases between. CDR3 length equals 14 residues. In DNA, the CDR3 is TGTGCCAGCAGTTTTTTCGCCTCTGGAAACACCATATATTTT. It specifies CASSFFASGNTIYF.